This TCR beta chain was recovered during a study of blood T cell repertoires in COVID-19. Using immunoSEQ multiplex PCR, the repertoire was profiled, and TCRdb retains in-frame clones only, with some absent. The sample consists of hundreds of thousands of clones, around 85% of them appearing once. V dropped 4 bases and J dropped 7; count of bases not matched to a gene: 11. The CDR3 totals 16 residues. Germline-derived CDR1 and CDR2 are MNHEY and SVGAGI. V gene TRBV6-5 combines with J gene TRBJ1-5, with TRBD1 matching 9 bases. This receptor was identified in a man between 35 and 55 years old with acute or convalescent COVID-19. The material sequenced was peripheral blood. The CDR3 sequence: CASSSGGQGERQPQHF. Written as DNA, the CDR3 is TGTGCCAGCAGTTCCGGGGGACAGGGTGAAAGACAGCCCCAGCATTTT.